This T cell receptor beta chain was profiled in a study of identical twins. Findings and caveats of the study: High-abundance cord blood beta clonotypes had fewer insertions; memory repertoires showed none.

This clonotype was picked up a small number of times. The antigen is undetermined. Germline lookup yields CDR1 MDHEN and CDR2 SYDVKM. Between the trimmed V and J ends, which lost 2 bases and 4 bases, there was a span of 7 bases. This CDR3 has 13 amino acids. Unique molecular identifiers were in the cDNA, with template-switch universal primer binding. TCRdb independently ran MiXCR on the 5' RACE reads; one entry per CDR3 protein. The repertoire includes some 1,600,000 distinct CDR3 sequences, under 35% of them detected once, and about 0.27% sits in the top ten. The donor group consisted entirely of healthy Caucasians.

The clonotype comes from a newborn girl in good health. What was sequenced was cord blood. The rearrangement links TRBV28 to TRBJ2-3, with D unclear. The CDR3 nucleotides read TGTGCCAGCAGTTTAAAGGACGCAGATACGCAGTATTTT. Translated, it gives CASSLKDADTQYF.